There are a few counts of the clone carrying this T cell receptor beta chain. A single record per CDR3 protein comes from TCRdb applying MiXCR to the RT-PCR reads. In the table there are about a million distinct CDR3 sequences, about a sixth of which are singletons. CDR1 SGHAT and CDR2 FQNNGV come from the germline V gene. Trimming took 5 bases from V and 0 from J; bases not matched to a gene: 6. CDR3 size: 15 residues. These data originate in a study of patients and donors after allogeneic stem cell transplantation. The receptor's source is a human donor who was either an allogeneic HSCT recipient or a stem cell or donor lymphocyte infusion donor (not recorded which). It is not recorded whose cells these are; they may come from a transplant donor. The chain couples TRBV11-2 to TRBJ1-2, with 7 bases fitting TRBD1. The material sequenced was blood, either unsorted or a sorted T cell fraction (not recorded which). CDR3 DNA sequence: TGTGCCAGCAGCCGAGGGGGGACAGCTAACTATGGCTACACCTTC. Its translation: CASSRGGTANYGYTF.